This T cell receptor beta chain was sequenced during a study of radiotherapy plus CTLA-4 blockade in lung cancer. The germline V gene encodes CDR1 SGHRS and CDR2 YFSETQ. The ends were cut back, 4 bases at V and 0 bases at J, with 13 bases in the middle. The CDR3 spans 16 residues. The repertoire was sequenced with immunoSEQ multiplex PCR; TCRdb's copy has only in-frame clones and lacks some. The sample lists roughly 85,000 clones, approximately 86% occurring once. This clone was seen a few times. Its antigen is as yet unknown. Study results and limitations: Tumor-origin TCR clones grew in blood after radiotherapy plus ipilimumab.

The chain has TRBV5-1 and TRBJ2-2, with D unclear. The starting material was peripheral blood, obtained from a patient treated with radiotherapy plus ipilimumab. The clonotype was recovered from a human donor with non-small cell lung cancer that progressed on radiotherapy plus ipilimumab. CDR3 protein: CASSLRWVANTGELFF. In DNA form, the CDR3 reads TGCGCCAGCAGCCTGCGTTGGGTTGCGAACACCGGGGAGCTGTTTTTT.